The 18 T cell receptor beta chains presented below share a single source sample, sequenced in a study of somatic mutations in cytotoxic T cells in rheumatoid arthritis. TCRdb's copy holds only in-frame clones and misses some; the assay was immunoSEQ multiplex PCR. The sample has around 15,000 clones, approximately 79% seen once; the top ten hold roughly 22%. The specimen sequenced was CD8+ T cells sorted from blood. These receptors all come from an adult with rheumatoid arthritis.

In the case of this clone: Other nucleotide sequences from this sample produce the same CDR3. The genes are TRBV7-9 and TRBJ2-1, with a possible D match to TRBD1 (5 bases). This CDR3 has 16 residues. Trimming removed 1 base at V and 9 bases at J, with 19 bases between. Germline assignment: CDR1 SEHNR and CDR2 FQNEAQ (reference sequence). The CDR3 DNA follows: TGTGCCAGCAGCTTAGGGTATGGGCAGGGTAGGGGTGAGCAGTTCTTC. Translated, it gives CASSLGYGQGRGEQFF.

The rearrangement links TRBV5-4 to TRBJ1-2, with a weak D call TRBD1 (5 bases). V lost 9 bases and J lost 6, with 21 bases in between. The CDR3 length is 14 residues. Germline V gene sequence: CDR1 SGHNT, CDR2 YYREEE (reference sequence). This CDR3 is CAISNPGGRHGYTF. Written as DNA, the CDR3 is TGTGCCATCTCGAACCCCGGGGGAAGGCATGGCTACACCTTC.

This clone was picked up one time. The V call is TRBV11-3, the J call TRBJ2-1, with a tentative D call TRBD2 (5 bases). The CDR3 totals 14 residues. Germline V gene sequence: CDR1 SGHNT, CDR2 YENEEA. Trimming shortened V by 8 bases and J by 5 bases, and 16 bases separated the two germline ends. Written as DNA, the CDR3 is TGTGCCAGCGGCGGCCTTTTCGGGGACAATGAGCAGTTCTTC. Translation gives CASGGLFGDNEQFF.

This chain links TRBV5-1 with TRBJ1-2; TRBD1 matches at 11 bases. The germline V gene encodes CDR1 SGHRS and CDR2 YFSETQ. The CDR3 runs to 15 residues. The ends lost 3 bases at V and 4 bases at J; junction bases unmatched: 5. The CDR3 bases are TGCGCCAGCAGCTCCGGGACAGGGGGTGGCTATGGCTACACCTTC. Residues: CASSSGTGGGYGYTF.

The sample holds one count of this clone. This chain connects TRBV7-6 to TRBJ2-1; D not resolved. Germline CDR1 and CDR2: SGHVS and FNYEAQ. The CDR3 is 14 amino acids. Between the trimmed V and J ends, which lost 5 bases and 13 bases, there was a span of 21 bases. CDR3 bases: TGTGCCAGCAGCCAAGCGACACATCCGTTGGGTCAGTTCTTC. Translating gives CASSQATHPLGQFF.

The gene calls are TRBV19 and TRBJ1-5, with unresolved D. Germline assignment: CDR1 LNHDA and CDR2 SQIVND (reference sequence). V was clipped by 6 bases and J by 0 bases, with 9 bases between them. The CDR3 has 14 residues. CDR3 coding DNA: TGTGCCAGTAGCCCGACAACTAGCAATCAGCCCCAGCATTTT. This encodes CASSPTTSNQPQHF. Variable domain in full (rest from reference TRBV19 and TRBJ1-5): DGGITQSPKYLFRKEGQNVTLSCEQNLNHDAMYWYRQDPGQGLRLIYYSQIVNDFQKGDIAEGYSVSREKKESFPLTVTSAQKNPTAFYLCASSPTTSNQPQHFGDGTRLSIL.

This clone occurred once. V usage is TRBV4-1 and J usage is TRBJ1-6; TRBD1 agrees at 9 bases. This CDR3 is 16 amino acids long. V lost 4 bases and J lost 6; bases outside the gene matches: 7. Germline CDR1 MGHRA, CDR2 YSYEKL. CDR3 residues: CASSPQGTGSNSPLHF. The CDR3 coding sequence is TGCGCCAGCAGCCCACAGGGGACAGGGAGTAATTCACCCCTCCACTTT.

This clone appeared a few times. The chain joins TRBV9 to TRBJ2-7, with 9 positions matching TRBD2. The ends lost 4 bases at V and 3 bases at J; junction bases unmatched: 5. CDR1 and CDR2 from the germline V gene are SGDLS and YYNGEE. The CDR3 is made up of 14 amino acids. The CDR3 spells CASSPKTSGYEQYF. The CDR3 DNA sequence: TGTGCCAGCAGCCCTAAGACTAGCGGCTACGAGCAGTACTTC.

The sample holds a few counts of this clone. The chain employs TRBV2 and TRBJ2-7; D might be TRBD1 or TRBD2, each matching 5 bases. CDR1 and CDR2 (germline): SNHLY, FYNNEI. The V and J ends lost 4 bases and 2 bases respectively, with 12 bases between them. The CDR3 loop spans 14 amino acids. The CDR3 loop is CASSGRDHTYEQYF. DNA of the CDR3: TGTGCCAGCAGTGGCCGGGACCACACCTACGAGCAGTACTTC.

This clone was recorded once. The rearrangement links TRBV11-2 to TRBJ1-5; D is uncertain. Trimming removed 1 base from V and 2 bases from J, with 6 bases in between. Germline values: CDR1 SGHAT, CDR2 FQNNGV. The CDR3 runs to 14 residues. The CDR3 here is CASSLGWGNQPQHF. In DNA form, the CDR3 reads TGTGCCAGCAGCTTAGGGTGGGGCAATCAGCCCCAGCATTTT.

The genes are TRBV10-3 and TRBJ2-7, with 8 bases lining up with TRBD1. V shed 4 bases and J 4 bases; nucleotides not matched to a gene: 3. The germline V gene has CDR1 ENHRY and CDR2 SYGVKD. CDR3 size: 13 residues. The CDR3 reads CAISAGGWYEQYF. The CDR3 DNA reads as TGTGCCATCAGTGCAGGGGGCTGGTACGAGCAGTACTTC.

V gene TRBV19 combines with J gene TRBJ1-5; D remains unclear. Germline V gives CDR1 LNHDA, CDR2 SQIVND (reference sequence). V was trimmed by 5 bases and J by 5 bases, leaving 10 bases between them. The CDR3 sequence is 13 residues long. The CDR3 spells CASSPSPHQPQHF. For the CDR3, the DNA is TGTGCCAGTAGTCCGTCCCCTCATCAGCCCCAGCATTTT.

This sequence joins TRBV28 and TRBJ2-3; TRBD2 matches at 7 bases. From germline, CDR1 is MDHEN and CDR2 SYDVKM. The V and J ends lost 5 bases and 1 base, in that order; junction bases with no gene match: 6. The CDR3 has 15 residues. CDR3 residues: CASSRTRTRTDTQYF. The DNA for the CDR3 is TGTGCCAGCAGTCGGACTAGGACTCGCACAGATACGCAGTATTTT.

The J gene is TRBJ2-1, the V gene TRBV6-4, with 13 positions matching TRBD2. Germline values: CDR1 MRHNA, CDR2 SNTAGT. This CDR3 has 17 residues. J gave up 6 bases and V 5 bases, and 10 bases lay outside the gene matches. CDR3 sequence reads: CASSSGLAGTMGNEQFF. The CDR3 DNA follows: TGTGCCAGCAGTTCGGGACTAGCGGGAACTATGGGCAATGAGCAGTTCTTC.

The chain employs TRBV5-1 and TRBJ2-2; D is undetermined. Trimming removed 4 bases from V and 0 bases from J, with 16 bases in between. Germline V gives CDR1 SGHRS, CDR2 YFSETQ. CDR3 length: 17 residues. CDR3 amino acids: CASSQDVMTANTGELFF. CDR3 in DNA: TGCGCCAGCAGCCAGGACGTAATGACCGCGAACACCGGGGAGCTGTTTTTT.

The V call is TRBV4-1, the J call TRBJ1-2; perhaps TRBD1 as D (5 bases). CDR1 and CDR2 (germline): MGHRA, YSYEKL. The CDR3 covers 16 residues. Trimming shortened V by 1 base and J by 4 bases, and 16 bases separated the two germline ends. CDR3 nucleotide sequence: TGCGCCAGCAGCCAAGTAGGGGCCGGGGGGACCTATGGCTACACCTTC. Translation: CASSQVGAGGTYGYTF.

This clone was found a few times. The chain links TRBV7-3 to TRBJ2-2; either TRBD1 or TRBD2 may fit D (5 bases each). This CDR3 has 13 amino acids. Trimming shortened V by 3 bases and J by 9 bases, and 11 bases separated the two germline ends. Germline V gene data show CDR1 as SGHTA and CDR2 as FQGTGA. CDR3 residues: CASSFGGNRELFF. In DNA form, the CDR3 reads TGTGCCAGCAGCTTTGGGGGTAACCGGGAGCTGTTTTTT.

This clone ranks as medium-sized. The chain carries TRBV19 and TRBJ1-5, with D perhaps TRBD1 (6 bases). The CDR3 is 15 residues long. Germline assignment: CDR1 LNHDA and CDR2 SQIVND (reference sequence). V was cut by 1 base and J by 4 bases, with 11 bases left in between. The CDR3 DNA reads TGTGCCAGTAGTATAGGGACAGCATGGAATCAGCCCCAGCATTTT. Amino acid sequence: CASSIGTAWNQPQHF. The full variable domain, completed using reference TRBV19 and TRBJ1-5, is DGGITQSPKYLFRKEGQNVTLSCEQNLNHDAMYWYRQDPGQGLRLIYYSQIVNDFQKGDIAEGYSVSREKKESFPLTVTSAQKNPTAFYLCASSIGTAWNQPQHFGDGTRLSIL.